The source of this T cell receptor (beta chain) is a study of blood T cell repertoires in COVID-19. On the study more broadly: Nucleic acid was either cDNA or gDNA, and it came from T cells, B-cell-depleted T cells, or PBMCs.

Germline V gene lookup returns CDR1 SGHRS and CDR2 YFSETQ. The CDR3 spans 16 residues. After removal of 0 bases from V and 4 bases from J, the junction contained 7 bases not matched to a gene. The assay was immunoSEQ multiplex PCR, and TCRdb's table has in-frame clones only and misses some. The repertoire has about 56,000 clones, under 90% of them found once; the top ten carry roughly 13%. This chain links TRBV5-1 with TRBJ2-3; 8 positions agree with TRBD2. The specimen sequenced was peripheral blood. This receptor was identified in an elderly woman with acute or convalescent COVID-19. The CDR3, as DNA: TGCGCCAGCAGCTTGGGTGCGAGTAGCGGGGCAGATACGCAGTATTTT. Encoded protein: CASSLGASSGADTQYF.